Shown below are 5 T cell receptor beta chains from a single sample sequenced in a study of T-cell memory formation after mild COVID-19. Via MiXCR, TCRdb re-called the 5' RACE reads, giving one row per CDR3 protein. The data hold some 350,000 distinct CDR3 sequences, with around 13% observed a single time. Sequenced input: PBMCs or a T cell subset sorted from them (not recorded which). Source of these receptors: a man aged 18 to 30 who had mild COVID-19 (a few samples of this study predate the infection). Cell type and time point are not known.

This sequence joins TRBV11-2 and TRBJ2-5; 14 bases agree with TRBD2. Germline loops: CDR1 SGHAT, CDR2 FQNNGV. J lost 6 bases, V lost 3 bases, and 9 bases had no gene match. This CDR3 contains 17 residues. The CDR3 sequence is CASSLGRLAGGPKTQYF. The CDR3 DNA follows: TGTGCCAGCAGCTTGGGGAGACTAGCGGGGGGGCCGAAGACCCAGTACTTC. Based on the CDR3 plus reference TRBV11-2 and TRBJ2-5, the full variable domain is EAGVAQSPRYKIIEKRQSVAFWCNPISGHATLYWYQQILGQGPKLLIQFQNNGVVDDSQLPKDRFSAERLKGVDSTLKIQPAKLEDSAVYLCASSLGRLAGGPKTQYFGPGTRLLVL.

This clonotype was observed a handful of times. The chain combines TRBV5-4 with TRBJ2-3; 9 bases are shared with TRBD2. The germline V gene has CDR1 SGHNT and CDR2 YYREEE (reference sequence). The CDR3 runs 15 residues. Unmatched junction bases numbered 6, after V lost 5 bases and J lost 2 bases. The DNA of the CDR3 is TGTGCCAGCAGTCGACTAGCGGACTCCACAGATACGCAGTATTTT. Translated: CASSRLADSTDTQYF.

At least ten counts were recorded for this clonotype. CDR3 region: CASSKHWASDNEQFF. CDR3 nucleotides: TGTGCCAGCAGCAAGCATTGGGCTAGCGACAATGAGCAGTTCTTC. The chain carries TRBV7-8 and TRBJ2-1; possible D gene TRBD2, 6 bases. The germline V gene has CDR1 SGHVS and CDR2 FQNEAQ. V dropped 5 bases and J dropped 5 bases, with 16 bases sitting between them. There are 15 residues in the CDR3.

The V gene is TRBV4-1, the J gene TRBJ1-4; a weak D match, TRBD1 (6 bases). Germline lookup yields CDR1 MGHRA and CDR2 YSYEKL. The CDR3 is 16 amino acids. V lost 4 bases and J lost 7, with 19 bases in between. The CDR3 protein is CASSPLPDRWSEKLFF. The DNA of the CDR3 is TGCGCCAGCAGCCCCCTACCCGACAGGTGGAGTGAAAAACTGTTTTTT.

The CDR3 coding sequence is TGTGCCAGCAGCTTAGAAGTAGCGGGGGGCATAGATACGCAGTATTTT. Translated, it gives CASSLEVAGGIDTQYF. The gene calls are TRBV7-8 and TRBJ2-3; 10 nucleotides match TRBD2. J was trimmed by 5 bases and V by 1 base; bases with no gene match: 6. Per the germline V gene, CDR1 is SGHVS and CDR2 is FQNEAQ. The CDR3 is made up of 16 amino acids.